Sequencing of this T cell receptor (beta chain) was carried out in a study of blood T cell repertoires in COVID-19. Background on the study: Samples came from the United States, Italy and Spain, spanning acute and convalescent COVID-19. In each case, the material was cDNA or gDNA derived from T cells, B-cell-depleted T cells, or PBMCs.

Original handling: Amplification from reference gene primers served as the basis for estimated nucleated cell counts. Profiling relied on immunoSEQ multiplex PCR, and the TCRdb table lists in-frame clones only, not all of them. The V and J calls and clone size come from that table; D and trimming were worked out from the DNA. The sample includes about 140,000 clones, roughly four fifths of them seen just once. From germline, CDR1 is KGHDR and CDR2 SFDVKD. The CDR3 has 13 residues. V was cut by 3 bases and J by 1 base, with 4 bases left in between. This receptor was taken from a human donor in a cohort sampled during active COVID-19. Specimen: peripheral blood. J is TRBJ2-3 and V is TRBV24-1; D is unresolved. CDR3 nucleotides: TGTGCCACCAGTGATCCCGGCACAGATACGCAGTATTTT. This codes for CATSDPGTDTQYF.